Listed below are T cell receptor beta chains from one sample, sequenced in a study of shared clonotypes between healthy human individuals. Profiled with immunoSEQ multiplex PCR; TCRdb holds only in-frame clones, not every one. The table lists about 450,000 clones, roughly 78% of them singletons. Sequencing input: PBMCs. Every receptor here comes from a woman in her thirties or forties in good health. Some clones in this sample may be carry-over from other donors' samples. Both conserved end residues are part of each CDR3. The D gene is left open where the match is weak. Only part of the rows carry a size: once, few, many, or a class if the clone is expanded.

V gene,CDR3 length,D gene,J gene,clone size,CDR3 DNA,CDR3 protein
TRBV14,13,.,TRBJ2-2,.,TGTGCCAGCAGCCCAGTTCGGGGCGGGGAGCTGTTTTTT,CASSPVRGGELFF
TRBV21-1,16,.,TRBJ2-1,.,.,CASSKVASGSGNEQFF
TRBV28,18,TRBD1,TRBJ2-7,.,TGTGCCAGCAGTTCGCCCCTCCGCTGGGACAGGGGGACCGACGAGCAGTACTTC,CASSSPLRWDRGTDEQYF
TRBV4-1,18,TRBD2,TRBJ2-1,.,TGCGCCAGCCGCCCGGGACTAGCGGGAGAAGGCTCCTACAATGAGCAGTTCTTC,CASRPGLAGEGSYNEQFF
TRBV7-9,15,TRBD1,TRBJ1-2,.,TGTGCCAGCAGCTTCGGGACAGGTTATATGAATGGCTACACCTTC,CASSFGTGYMNGYTF
TRBV11-3,17,TRBD2,TRBJ2-1,.,TGTGCCAGCAGCTTAGGCCCGAGGACTAGCGGATACAATGAGCAGTTCTTC,CASSLGPRTSGYNEQFF
TRBV25-1,16,TRBD1,TRBJ2-7,.,TGTGCCAGCAGTGTCACCACCGGGACAGCTTTTTACGAGCAGTACTTC,CASSVTTGTAFYEQYF
TRBV5-1,15,.,TRBJ1-4,.,TGCGCCAGCAGCCCCGAAAGTACAACTAATGAAAAACTGTTTTTT,CASSPESTTNEKLFF
TRBV7-9,16,.,TRBJ2-6,few,TGTGCCAGCAGCTTGGACGGTGCCCGGGGGGCCAACGTCCTGACTTTC,CASSLDGARGANVLTF
TRBV9,17,TRBD1,TRBJ2-5,.,TGTGCCAGCAGCCTAGGCCGGACAGGGGGCGCGTTAGAGACCCAGTACTTC,CASSLGRTGGALETQYF
TRBV27,15,TRBD1,TRBJ1-5,.,TGTGCCAGCAGTTTAAACGACAGGGGCAATCAGCCCCAGCATTTT,CASSLNDRGNQPQHF
TRBV9,13,.,TRBJ1-2,.,TGTGCCAGCAGCGGAGGGACCCAGGCGGGCTACACCTTC,CASSGGTQAGYTF
TRBV19,15,TRBD1,TRBJ2-1,.,TGTGCCAGTAGCCAATACTCACCAGGGGGCAATGAGCAGTTCTTC,CASSQYSPGGNEQFF
TRBV9,16,.,TRBJ2-7,.,TGTGCCAGCAGCGTAGATACGGGATCGAGCTCCTACGAGCAGTACTTC,CASSVDTGSSSYEQYF
TRBV6-1,14,TRBD2,TRBJ2-2,.,TGTGCCAGCAGTCGACTAGCGGGAACCGGGGAGCTGTTTTTT,CASSRLAGTGELFF